This TCR beta chain derives from a study of CDR3 diversity in severe acne (dated by TCRdb to between 2017 and 2020). Of note for this clonotype: The clone's antigen remains unknown. One base away there is no much larger clone; base qualities are not given.

To prepare the library, PCR was applied. Sequencing took place on an Illumina HiSeq 2000. The public sequencing data were trimmed at Q25 with fastp and processed into clonotypes with MiXCR by TCRdb, which kept only in-frame beta chains. Each CDR3 protein appears once, grouped with its most common genes and DNA. The sample includes some 84,000 distinct CDR3 sequences, with around half observed a single time. The biggest ten clones account for roughly 9.1% of the sample. The CDR3 runs 13 amino acids, cysteine and phenylalanine included. CDR3 DNA only is kept here, 39 bases in frame from base 1. Deletion took 3 bases off V and 4 bases off J, with a span of 12 bases between the germline ends. Looking up the germline V gene (reference sequence) yields CDR1 DFQATT and CDR2 SNEGSKA.

The specimen sequenced was blood. The sequence was collected from a male donor in good health, serving as a control. In this chain, TRBV20-1 is recombined with TRBJ1-1; the best D guess is TRBD1, with 5 bases matching. The CDR3 protein: CSARGTQGTEAFF. Read as DNA, the sequence is TGCAGTGCTAGGGGGACCCAGGGCACTGAAGCTTTCTTT.